The 11 T cell receptor beta chains presented below share a single source sample, sequenced in a study of regulatory T cells in long-lasting Graves disease. Time point meaning: newly diagnosed GD, antithyroid drugs for less than 3 months. The TCR library used RNA extracted from PBMCs. Combining iRepertoire HTBI primers with Arm-PCR of CDR3 regions, the authors built TCR beta libraries. TCRdb passed the multiplex PCR reads through MiXCR, listing each CDR3 protein once. Among about 470,000 distinct CDR3 sequences listed, under 15% were seen once. This same sample was also taken into another study, of T cells in Graves' hyperthyroidism and ophthalmopathy.

The material was peripheral blood mononuclear cells (PBMCs), obtained at new diagnosis, from a patient treated with antithyroid drugs. These receptors all stem from a woman aged 30 to 39 with Graves disease.

This clonotype was observed at least ten times. The V call is TRBV18, the J call TRBJ1-1; 8 positions match TRBD1. From germline, CDR1 is KGHSH and CDR2 LQKENI. The CDR3 runs 14 residues. V shed 1 base, J shed 4 bases, and the junction held 2 bases outside the gene matches. CDR3 amino acids: CASSPQTGGTEAFF. Here the CDR3 DNA reads TGTGCCAGCTCACCACAAACAGGGGGCACTGAAGCTTTCTTT.

Many counts were recorded for this clonotype. The genes are TRBV7-9 and TRBJ2-7, with D maybe TRBD2 (6 bases). V dropped 3 bases and J dropped 6 bases, with 18 bases sitting between them. The CDR3 has 15 residues. Germline CDR1 reads SEHNR; CDR2 reads FQNEAQ (reference sequence). The CDR3 coding sequence is TGTGCCAGCAGCTTTCCCGGGACCTCCGGGGGCGAGCAGTACTTC. It translates to CASSFPGTSGGEQYF.

V gene TRBV12-5 combines with J gene TRBJ1-6; 12 nucleotides line up with TRBD1. The germline V gene encodes CDR1 LGHNT and CDR2 FRNRAP. The CDR3 totals 15 residues. The junction had 0 bases not matched to a gene; V was cut back by 0 bases and J by 9 bases. The CDR3 DNA reads as TGTGCTAGTGGTTTGGTGGGACAGGGGGCTTCACCCCTCCACTTT. Translation: CASGLVGQGASPLHF.

This clonotype was seen many times. This chain joins TRBV27 and TRBJ2-7; D call uncertain. V lost 6 bases and J 0 bases, leaving 18 bases between the germline ends. This CDR3 has 16 amino acids. Germline V CDR1 and CDR2: MNHEY, SMNVEV (reference sequence). The CDR3 coding sequence is TGTGCCAGCAGCCGTAGGCCGACTTTAAGCTCCTACGAGCAGTACTTC. This codes for CASSRRPTLSSYEQYF.

The chain combines TRBV7-2 with TRBJ2-1; D remains unclear. The CDR3 loop spans 18 amino acids. Per germline, CDR1 SGHTA and CDR2 FQGNSA. The V end was cut by 4 bases, the J end by 5 bases, with 24 bases between. The CDR3 protein is CASSSLGENRLVHNEQFF. CDR3 bases: TGTGCCAGCAGCTCTCTTGGGGAAAACCGGCTGGTCCACAATGAGCAGTTCTTC.

The rearrangement uses TRBV4-1 and TRBJ2-7; the match to TRBD2 covers 12 bases. CDR1 is MGHRA and CDR2 is YSYEKL in the germline V gene. V shed 1 base and J 9 bases; nucleotides not matched to a gene: 7. This CDR3 has 15 amino acids. CDR3 loop: CASSQASGRALGQYF. In nucleotides, the CDR3 is TGCGCCAGCAGCCAAGCTAGCGGGAGGGCCCTTGGGCAGTACTTC.

The table lists this clonotype with a few counts. This rearrangement joins TRBV5-5 to TRBJ2-1, with TRBD1 identical over 10 bases. V dropped 5 bases and J dropped 7; count of bases not matched to a gene: 9. Germline V gene lookup returns CDR1 SGHKS and CDR2 YYEKEE (reference sequence). The CDR3 loop spans 15 amino acids. The CDR3 DNA follows: TGTGCCAGCAGACTCCCGGGACAGGGGATTAATGAGCAGTTCTTC. This sequence encodes CASRLPGQGINEQFF.

The table lists this clonotype with many counts. CDR3 coding DNA: TGCAGTGCTGAGGGACATTCTGGCGAGCAGTACTTC. It is translated as CSAEGHSGEQYF. The chain links TRBV20-1 to TRBJ2-7; TRBD1 might be the D (6 bases). Per the germline V gene, CDR1 is DFQATT and CDR2 is SNEGSKA (reference sequence). The CDR3 sequence is 12 residues long. The V end lost 5 bases, the J end lost 6 bases, and 14 bases lay between the germline ends.

This clonotype occurred a few times. This chain joins TRBV6-4 and TRBJ1-1, with D possibly TRBD1 on 5 matching bases. The CDR3 is made up of 15 amino acids. Germline V gene sequence: CDR1 MRHNA, CDR2 SNTAGT. Trimming cost V 5 bases and J 0 bases, with 13 bases left between them. In nucleotides, the CDR3 is TGTGCCAGCAGTAGACAGACAGAAGTGAACACTGAAGCTTTCTTT. It encodes CASSRQTEVNTEAFF.

This clonotype was observed a few times. Compared with germline, one end of the junction differs, possibly owing to a read error. CDR3 DNA: TGTGCCAGCAGCTCTAAGGGAGCGTTTGGTGAGCAGCTCTTC. It specifies CASSSKGAFGEQLF. V usage is TRBV13 and J usage is TRBJ2-1; weak D call: TRBD2 (5 bases). The germline gives CDR1 PRHDT, CDR2 FYEKMQ (reference sequence). The CDR3 is 14 residues long.

This clonotype was detected only a few times. This rearrangement joins TRBV4-1 to TRBJ2-3; TRBD2 might be the D (6 bases). Germline CDR1 reads MGHRA; CDR2 reads YSYEKL. The CDR3 loop spans 16 amino acids. Trimming took off 1 base at V and 2 bases at J, with 13 bases between the two ends. The CDR3 is CASSQVSGIPTDTQYF. The DNA for the CDR3 is TGCGCCAGCAGCCAAGTTAGCGGAATACCCACAGATACGCAGTATTTT.